This record covers a single T cell receptor beta chain. Its target is not known. The sample comes from a study of radiotherapy plus CTLA-4 blockade in lung cancer. Assay used: immunoSEQ multiplex PCR; TCRdb lists only in-frame clones, some missing. There are roughly 90,000 clones in the sample; 70% to 90% occur only once, and roughly 4.9% lies in the top ten. Points from the study as a whole: Blood saw expansion of tumor-derived TCR clones after radiotherapy plus ipilimumab.

The CDR3 loop spans 16 amino acids. The ends were cut back, 8 bases at V and 5 bases at J, with 22 bases in the middle. Germline V gene data show CDR1 as SNHLY and CDR2 as FYNNEI. Sequenced here: peripheral blood, sampled from a patient treated with radiotherapy plus ipilimumab. This rearrangement joins TRBV2 to TRBJ1-5; D possibly corresponds to TRBD1 (5 bases). The source is a human donor with non-small cell lung cancer that progressed on radiotherapy plus ipilimumab. This chain's CDR3 is CASAPEDGAPYQPQHF. As DNA, the CDR3 is TGTGCCAGCGCACCGGAGGACGGGGCCCCTTATCAGCCCCAGCATTTT.